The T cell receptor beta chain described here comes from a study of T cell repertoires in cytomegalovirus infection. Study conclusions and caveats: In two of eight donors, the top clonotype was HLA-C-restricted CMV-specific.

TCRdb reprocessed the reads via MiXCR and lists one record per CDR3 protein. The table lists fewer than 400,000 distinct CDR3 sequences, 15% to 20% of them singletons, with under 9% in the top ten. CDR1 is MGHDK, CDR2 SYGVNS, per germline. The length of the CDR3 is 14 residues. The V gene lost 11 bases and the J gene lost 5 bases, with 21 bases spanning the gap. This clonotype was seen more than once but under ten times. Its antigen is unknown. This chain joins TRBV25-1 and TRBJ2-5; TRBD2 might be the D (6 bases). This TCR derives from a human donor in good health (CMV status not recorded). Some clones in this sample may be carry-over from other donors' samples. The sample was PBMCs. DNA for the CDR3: TGTGCCGCCTCGAAGTCCGGGAGCCATGAGACCCAGTACTTC. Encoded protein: CAASKSGSHETQYF.